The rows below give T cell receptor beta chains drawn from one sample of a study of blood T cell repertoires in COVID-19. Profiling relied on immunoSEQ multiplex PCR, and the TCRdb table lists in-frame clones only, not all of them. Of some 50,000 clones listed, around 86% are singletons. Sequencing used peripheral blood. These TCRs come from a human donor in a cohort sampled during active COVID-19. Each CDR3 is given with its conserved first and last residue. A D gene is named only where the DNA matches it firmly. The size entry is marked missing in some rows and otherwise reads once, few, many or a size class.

TGTGCCTGGAGTTTCAGGGGGCAACTCGCCGGGGAGCTGTTTTTT CAWSFRGQLAGELFF NA 15 TRBJ2-2 TRBD1 TRBV30
TGTGCCAGCAGCCAATTGGCGGGGGCAAACACTGAAGCTTTCTTT CASSQLAGANTEAFF NA 15 TRBJ1-1 NA TRBV3-1/TRBV3-2
TGCGCCAGCAGCTTGGTTTCACTTGTCTCATCTACTGGCACAGATACGCAGTATTTT CASSLVSLVSSTGTDTQYF NA 19 TRBJ2-3 NA TRBV5-1
TGTGCCAGCAGCTTAGGAACTAGCACAGATACGCAGTATTTT CASSLGTSTDTQYF few 14 TRBJ2-3 NA TRBV11-2
TGTGCCAGCAGCACTGGACAGGTTTGGGATAGCAATCAGCCCCAGCATTTT CASSTGQVWDSNQPQHF NA 17 TRBJ1-5 TRBD1 TRBV7-9
TGTGCCTGGAATTATGGGAGAACGAGGTACAATGAGCAGTTCTTC CAWNYGRTRYNEQFF few 15 TRBJ2-1 NA TRBV30
TGTGCCAGCAGCTCCGGGACAGCATATATGGGTGGCTACACCTTC CASSSGTAYMGGYTF NA 15 TRBJ1-2 TRBD1 TRBV28
TGTGCCAGCAGCTTAGCGCGGCTAGCGGGTTTAGAGACCCAGTACTTC CASSLARLAGLETQYF NA 16 TRBJ2-5 TRBD2 TRBV7-2
TGTGCCACCAGGGGTCCGGGACAGCACTACAATGAGCAGTTCTTC CATRGPGQHYNEQFF NA 15 TRBJ2-1 TRBD1 TRBV24-1
TGCAGTGCCAGTAGCGGGACGGGGTCCTACAATGAGCAGTTCTTC CSASSGTGSYNEQFF once 15 TRBJ2-1 TRBD2 TRBV20-1
TGTGCCAGCAGCACGACAGGGACCTACGAGCAGTACTTC CASSTTGTYEQYF NA 13 TRBJ2-7 TRBD1 TRBV7-9
TGTGCCAGCAGCTTGGAGACTAGTTGGACCGGGGAGCTGTTTTTT CASSLETSWTGELFF NA 15 TRBJ2-2 NA TRBV7-2
TGCGCCAGCAGCCCCTCCGGGACTAGCGGGAGGGCCGTCACCGGGGAGCTGTTTTTT CASSPSGTSGRAVTGELFF NA 19 TRBJ2-2 TRBD2 TRBV5-1
TGTGCCAGCAGATCGGGACTAGCTACCTACAATGAGCAGTTCTTC CASRSGLATYNEQFF NA 15 TRBJ2-1 TRBD2 TRBV2
TGTGCCAGCAGCTTAAGTATTATCGGACAGGGGGCACCCTACGAGCAGTACTTC CASSLSIIGQGAPYEQYF once 18 TRBJ2-7 TRBD1 TRBV11-2
TGTGCCAGCAGTTCATCCCGGTTCTACGAGCAGTACTTC CASSSSRFYEQYF NA 13 TRBJ2-7 NA TRBV6-5
TGTGCCAGCAGCGTTGGTACTAGAGCCTACGAGCAGTACTTC CASSVGTRAYEQYF NA 14 TRBJ2-7 NA TRBV9
TGCGCCAGCAGCTTGGCCTCTAGCGGGATATCCTTTGGCAATGAGCAGTTCTTC CASSLASSGISFGNEQFF NA 18 TRBJ2-1 TRBD2 TRBV5-1
TGTGCCAGCGCAAGGGACAGGGGCGGAACCGGGGAGCTGTTTTTT CASARDRGGTGELFF NA 15 TRBJ2-2 NA TRBV21-1
TGTGCCAGCAGTACTGGGACAGGGGCGGCTTTCTTT CASSTGTGAAFF NA 12 TRBJ1-1 TRBD1 TRBV12-3/TRBV12-4
TGTGCCAGCAGCTTGAAGGGAGGGACTGAAGCTTTCTTT CASSLKGGTEAFF NA 13 TRBJ1-1 NA TRBV2
TGTGCCAGCTCCCTAGCGGGAGTTAGCGAGCAGTACTTC CASSLAGVSEQYF NA 13 TRBJ2-7 TRBD2 TRBV6-5
TGTGCCAGCAGTTTTGAGGGGAACACTGAAGCTTTCTTT CASSFEGNTEAFF NA 13 TRBJ1-1 NA TRBV28
TGTGCCAGCAGCTGGACAGGCGGGGCCTACGAGCAGTACTTC CASSWTGGAYEQYF NA 14 TRBJ2-7 NA TRBV7-2
TGTGCCAGCAGAGCTGCGGGACAGGGGGCTTACGAGCAGTACTTC CASRAAGQGAYEQYF NA 15 TRBJ2-7 TRBD1 TRBV6-6
TGTGCCAGCAATGGCAGGTTGGGCAATGAGCAGTTCTTC CASNGRLGNEQFF NA 13 TRBJ2-1 NA TRBV14
TGTGCCAGCCTCCGAGGAGGGAAGGGCAATCAGCCCCAGCATTTT CASLRGGKGNQPQHF NA 15 TRBJ1-5 NA TRBV28
TGTGCCAGCTCACCACCGGGGGGTCGGAGCAAGGACACAGATACGCAGTATTTT CASSPPGGRSKDTDTQYF NA 18 TRBJ2-3 NA TRBV18
TGTGCCAGCAGAAACAGGGCCACAGATACGCAGTATTTT CASRNRATDTQYF once 13 TRBJ2-3 NA TRBV28
TGTGCCAGCAAGATAGACAATAGCAATCAGCCCCAGCATTTT CASKIDNSNQPQHF NA 14 TRBJ1-5 NA TRBV6-6
TGTGCCAGCGGCCCTCCGGGACAGGGATCTTCTGACGAGCAGTACTTC CASGPPGQGSSDEQYF NA 16 TRBJ2-7 TRBD1 TRBV6-6
TGTGCCACCAGTGATCGGACAGATACGCAGTATTTT CATSDRTDTQYF NA 12 TRBJ2-3 NA TRBV24-1
TGTGCCAGTAGTGTAGCTTGGCTCACCGGGGAGCTGTTTTTT CASSVAWLTGELFF NA 14 TRBJ2-2 NA TRBV19
TGTGCCAGCAGTTACGGGGGACTAGCGGATAACAATGAGCAGTTCTTC CASSYGGLADNNEQFF NA 16 TRBJ2-1 TRBD2 TRBV6-6
TGTGCCAGCGCAACAGCGGGGGGCCTGTCCTACGAGCAGTACTTC CASATAGGLSYEQYF NA 15 TRBJ2-7 TRBD2 TRBV2
TGTGCCAGCAGACCGACAGGGAGGAATGGCTACACCTTC CASRPTGRNGYTF NA 13 TRBJ1-2 TRBD1 TRBV7-2
TGTGCCAGCAGCCAAGGCAGGGGGCAGAACCAGTACTTC CASSQGRGQNQYF few 13 TRBJ2-5 TRBD1 TRBV3-1/TRBV3-2
TGTGCCAGCAGTTGGAAACAGGGGGCAGAAGCTTTCTTT CASSWKQGAEAFF NA 13 TRBJ1-1 TRBD1 TRBV12-3/TRBV12-4
TGTGCCAGTAGACCTGGGACACCTCTCAGTGGTAGCAATCAGCCCCAGCATTTT CASRPGTPLSGSNQPQHF NA 18 TRBJ1-5 NA TRBV19
TGTGCCAGTACTGCGGGGGGTTCACGCAATAGCAATCAGCCCCAGCATTTT CASTAGGSRNSNQPQHF few 17 TRBJ1-5 NA TRBV19
TGTGCCAGCAGTCCACAGGGCTACGAGCAGTACTTC CASSPQGYEQYF few 12 TRBJ2-7 NA TRBV6-6
TGTGCCAGCAGTGCCATGGACTTGGGGACTGAAGCTTTCTTT CASSAMDLGTEAFF NA 14 TRBJ1-1 NA TRBV25-1
TGTGCCAGCAGCTATAGTAGCGGGTCCTACAATGAGCAGTTCTTC CASSYSSGSYNEQFF few 15 TRBJ2-1 TRBD2 TRBV7-9
TGTGCCAGCAGTACCAAACTAGCGGGAAAAGACGAGCAGTACTTC CASSTKLAGKDEQYF NA 15 TRBJ2-7 TRBD2 TRBV11-2
TGTGCTTCGAGGGTGTCCTACGAGCAGTACTTC CASRVSYEQYF NA 11 TRBJ2-7 NA TRBV6-5
TGTGCCAGCAGCCCCGGACAGAAGCAGTTCTTC CASSPGQKQFF NA 11 TRBJ2-1 NA TRBV7-2
TGTGCCAGCAGTTTAGTACAGGCTAACTATGGCTACACCTTC CASSLVQANYGYTF NA 14 TRBJ1-2 NA TRBV28
TGTGCCAGCAGCTTCGGGAGTCGGAATGAGCAGTTCTTC CASSFGSRNEQFF NA 13 TRBJ2-1 NA TRBV5-6
TGCGCCAGCAGCTTGGGGACTAGCGGGAAAACAGATACGCAGTATTTT CASSLGTSGKTDTQYF NA 16 TRBJ2-3 TRBD2 TRBV5-1
TGTGCCAGCAGCTTAGTACCCCCGGGACAGGGGGCCTACAATGAGCAGTTCTTC CASSLVPPGQGAYNEQFF NA 18 TRBJ2-1 TRBD1 TRBV11-3
TGCGCCAGCAGCTTGTCTCCGGGTGAGACCCAGTACTTC CASSLSPGETQYF NA 13 TRBJ2-5 NA TRBV5-1
TGTGCCACCAGTGACCCAGGACAGGGGGCCTACGAGCAGTACTTC CATSDPGQGAYEQYF NA 15 TRBJ2-7 TRBD1 TRBV24-1
TGCAGCGTCGCGGGACAGGGCACTAACTATGGCTACACCTTC CSVAGQGTNYGYTF NA 14 TRBJ1-2 TRBD1 TRBV29-1
TGTGCCAGCAATCCCTCCGGGGGGTACAATGAGCAGTTCTTC CASNPSGGYNEQFF NA 14 TRBJ2-1 TRBD2 TRBV6-6
TGTGCCAGCAGTGATTTGTCTGGCCATTTT CASSDLSGHF NA 10 TRBJ1-4 NA TRBV2
TGTGCCAGCAGCCCTCCGGGGGGTAATAGAAACACCATATATTTT CASSPPGGNRNTIYF NA 15 TRBJ1-3 NA TRBV7-2
TGTGCCAGCAGCTTAATGGGCAGGGCGACTAATGAAAAACTGTTTTTT CASSLMGRATNEKLFF NA 16 TRBJ1-4 NA TRBV7-3
TGTGCCAGTAGTACGACAGGGGGCGATGCTCGCGAGCAGTACTTC CASSTTGGDAREQYF NA 15 TRBJ2-7 TRBD1 TRBV19
TGTGCCTGGAGTATAGGGACACCCTACAATGAGCAGTTCTTC CAWSIGTPYNEQFF NA 14 TRBJ2-1 NA TRBV30
TGTGCCAGCAGCTTAGCGGAGGGGGGGTTCAATGAGCAGTTCTTC CASSLAEGGFNEQFF NA 15 TRBJ2-1 NA TRBV11-2